These 18 T cell receptor beta chains were sequenced from one sample in a study of blood T cell repertoires in COVID-19. TCRdb's copy holds only in-frame clones and misses some; the assay was immunoSEQ multiplex PCR. This sample has about 130,000 clones, with approximately 85% found just once. The material sequenced was peripheral blood. These receptors all stem from a man younger than 45 with COVID-19, enrolled during active disease.

The chain has TRBV13 and TRBJ2-1; 14 positions match TRBD2. Trimming removed 5 bases from V and 9 bases from J; junction bases left unmatched: 9. CDR3 size: 16 residues. Looked up from germline, CDR1 is PRHDT and CDR2 is FYEKMQ (reference sequence). The DNA for the CDR3 is TGTGCCAGCAGCGGCCAGGGACTAGCGGGAGCGAGTGAGCAGTTCTTC. This translates into CASSGQGLAGASEQFF.

The chain combines TRBV28 with TRBJ2-1, with TRBD1 as a possible D gene (6 bases). The V gene's germline CDR1 is MDHEN and CDR2 SYDVKM. The V end was cut by 6 bases, the J end by 6 bases, with 12 bases between. The CDR3 loop spans 13 amino acids. The CDR3 nucleotides read TGTGCCAGCAGGCCTGGACAGAGCAATGAGCAGTTCTTC. Encoded protein: CASRPGQSNEQFF. The variable domain in full, with the rest retrieved from reference TRBV28 and TRBJ2-1, is DVKVTQSSRYLVKRTGEKVFLECVQDMDHENMFWYRQDPGLGLRLIYFSYDVKMKEKGDIPEGYSVSREKKERFSLILESASTNQTSMYLCASRPGQSNEQFFGPGTRLTVL.

A few counts support this clone. This chain links TRBV7-9 with TRBJ1-1; weak D call: TRBD1 (6 bases). Germline V CDR1 and CDR2: SEHNR, FQNEAQ (reference sequence). The CDR3 length is 15 residues. V lost 5 bases and J lost 4, with 17 bases in between. CDR3 residues: CASSPVTGFATEAFF. DNA of the CDR3: TGTGCCAGCAGCCCGGTTACAGGGTTTGCCACTGAAGCTTTCTTT. Looking up the rest from reference TRBV7-9 and TRBJ1-1 gives the full variable domain: DTGVSQNPRHKITKRGQNVTFRCDPISEHNRLYWYRQTLGQGPEFLTYFQNEAQLEKSRLLSDRFSAERPKGSFSTLEIQRTEQGDSAMYLCASSPVTGFATEAFFGQGTRLTVV.

The chain carries TRBV20-1 and TRBJ1-1, with TRBD1 as a possible D gene (5 bases). The CDR3 is 14 amino acids. V lost 3 bases to trimming and J lost 11 bases, with 22 bases between them. Germline loops: CDR1 DFQATT, CDR2 SNEGSKA (reference sequence). CDR3 sequence (DNA): TGCAGTGCTAGTACGGTTAGGGAGGACAATCGGGCTTTCTTT. It encodes CSASTVREDNRAFF.

This sequence joins TRBV19 and TRBJ1-5, with D tentatively TRBD1 (6 bases). Trimming took off 5 bases at V and 2 bases at J, with 13 bases between the two ends. CDR3 length equals 15 residues. Germline V gives CDR1 LNHDA, CDR2 SQIVND (reference sequence). CDR3 sequence reads: CASSLGAVGNQPQHF. In DNA, the CDR3 is TGTGCCAGTAGTTTGGGGGCGGTGGGCAATCAGCCCCAGCATTTT.

The genes are TRBV18 and TRBJ2-5; 8 bases line up with TRBD2. Trimming took 2 bases from V and 2 from J; bases not matched to a gene: 10. There are 17 residues in the CDR3. CDR1 KGHSH and CDR2 LQKENI come from the germline V gene. The CDR3 loop is CASSPSRQRGTQETQYF. DNA of the CDR3: TGTGCCAGCTCACCAAGTCGACAGCGGGGGACACAAGAGACCCAGTACTTC.

The gene calls are TRBV5-1 and TRBJ2-1, with TRBD2 identical over 9 bases. This CDR3 is built from 15 residues. The V gene end was trimmed by 1 base and the J gene end by 6 bases; junction bases not matched to a gene: 5. The germline CDR1 and CDR2 sequences are SGHRS and YFSETQ. The CDR3 nucleotides read TGCGCCAGCAGCTTGCGCGGGGGGGCTGTCAATGAGCAGTTCTTC. Encoded protein: CASSLRGGAVNEQFF.

V and J are TRBV5-1 and TRBJ1-4; D is unresolved. V was trimmed by 5 bases and J by 3 bases, leaving 14 bases between them. Germline CDR1 is SGHRS and CDR2 is YFSETQ. This CDR3 contains 15 residues. The CDR3 region is CASSSTGLANEKLFF. CDR3 nucleotides: TGCGCCAGCAGTTCCACGGGGTTGGCTAATGAAAAACTGTTTTTT.

V usage is TRBV4-2 and J usage is TRBJ2-3, with TRBD2 matching over 9 bases. The CDR3 totals 15 residues. The trim removed 4 bases at V and 6 bases at J, leaving 8 bases unmatched. In germline, CDR1 is LGHNA, CDR2 YNFKEQ. The CDR3 protein is CASSPRLAEEDTQYF. In nucleotides, the CDR3 is TGTGCCAGCAGCCCTCGACTAGCGGAGGAGGATACGCAGTATTTT.

The chain recombines TRBV15 with TRBJ1-5; D is uncertain. The germline V gene has CDR1 LNHNV and CDR2 YYDKDF (reference sequence). Trimming pared 0 bases from V and 2 bases from J, leaving 8 bases between. This CDR3 region has 15 residues. In nucleotides, the CDR3 is TGTGCCACCAGCAGAGATCGAACAGGCAATCAGCCCCAGCATTTT. Its protein product is CATSRDRTGNQPQHF.

The V call is TRBV28, the J call TRBJ1-5; D remains ambiguous. The CDR3 covers 14 residues. From germline, CDR1 is MDHEN and CDR2 SYDVKM. The V and J ends lost 3 bases and 0 bases respectively, with 6 bases between them. Here the CDR3 reads CASSFYNSNQPQHF. The CDR3 region has the DNA TGTGCCAGCAGTTTTTATAATAGCAATCAGCCCCAGCATTTT.

The chain links TRBV28 to TRBJ2-3, with TRBD1 matching over 9 bases. V was pared by 2 bases and J by 5 bases, with 8 bases of the junction left unmatched. The CDR3 extends over 16 amino acids. Per the germline V gene, CDR1 is MDHEN and CDR2 is SYDVKM. CDR3 coding DNA: TGTGCCAGCAGTTTACCTCTGGGACAGGGAATAGATACGCAGTATTTT. Residues: CASSLPLGQGIDTQYF.

The chain couples TRBV25-1 to TRBJ2-5; 11 bases fit TRBD2. CDR1 is MGHDK and CDR2 is SYGVNS in the germline V gene. This CDR3 has 14 amino acids. V lost 4 bases and J lost 4; bases outside the gene matches: 2. CDR3 nucleotides: TGTGCCAGCAGTGGTAGCGGGGGGGCAGAGACCCAGTACTTC. It codes for CASSGSGGAETQYF.

The chain links TRBV27 to TRBJ2-7; 7 bases are shared with TRBD1. Germline lookup yields CDR1 MNHEY and CDR2 SMNVEV (reference sequence). The trim removed 7 bases at V and 1 base at J, leaving 13 bases unmatched. The CDR3 is 16 amino acids. CDR3 residues: CASNSRAGTASYEQYF. DNA for the CDR3: TGTGCCAGCAATTCTAGGGCCGGGACAGCATCCTACGAGCAGTACTTC.

The J gene is TRBJ1-5, the V gene TRBV6-1; D is uncertain. This CDR3 contains 14 residues. Germline loops: CDR1 MNHNS, CDR2 SASEGT. V lost 3 bases, J lost 4 bases, and 10 bases lay in between. CDR3 nucleotides: TGTGCCAGCAGTGATCTCCAGGCTAATCAGCCCCAGCATTTT. Residues: CASSDLQANQPQHF.

The chain is built from TRBV19 and TRBJ1-5; D possibly corresponds to TRBD1 (6 bases). This CDR3 region has 17 residues. Trimming pared 9 bases from V and 7 bases from J, leaving 28 bases between. Germline V gene data show CDR1 as LNHDA and CDR2 as SQIVND (reference sequence). This chain's CDR3 is CASSDPPLGASGQPQHF. The DNA for the CDR3 is TGTGCCAGCTCTGACCCACCGTTGGGGGCCAGCGGACAGCCCCAGCATTTT.

The chain has TRBV25-1 and TRBJ1-1; D is unclear. Germline-derived CDR1 and CDR2 are MGHDK and SYGVNS. The V and J ends lost 2 bases and 10 bases respectively, with 5 bases between them. The CDR3 is 10 amino acids. CDR3 bases: TGTGCCAGCAGTGAAGGGCCAGCTTTCTTT. It yields the protein CASSEGPAFF.

The chain couples TRBV19 to TRBJ1-2; 9 bases are a match to TRBD1. The CDR3 sequence is 18 residues long. With V trimmed by 2 bases and J by 4 bases, 14 bases remained unmatched. CDR1 and CDR2 from the germline V gene are LNHDA and SQIVND (reference sequence). The CDR3 reads CASSIHSGTGFGSYGYTF. CDR3 DNA: TGTGCCAGTAGTATACACTCCGGGACAGGGTTCGGCTCCTATGGCTACACCTTC. Full variable domain (outside the CDR3, taken from reference TRBV19 and TRBJ1-2): DGGITQSPKYLFRKEGQNVTLSCEQNLNHDAMYWYRQDPGQGLRLIYYSQIVNDFQKGDIAEGYSVSREKKESFPLTVTSAQKNPTAFYLCASSIHSGTGFGSYGYTFGSGTRLTVV.